A single sample is the source of the 14 T cell receptor beta chains below, sequenced in a study of human CD8 memory T cell subsets. UMI-labeled 5' RACE was used to make TCR beta libraries. TCRdb reprocessed the 5' RACE reads, keeping one entry per CDR3 protein, no DNA. The listing contains about 3,300 distinct CDR3 sequences. The sequencing sample was made of CD8+ T cells from PBMCs. These receptor sequences come from a human donor in good health.

The CDR3 loop reads CASSLGTGGYNEQFF. The chain is built from TRBV3-1 and TRBJ2-1; the TCRdb call, TRBD1, lacks DNA for checking. CDR3 length: 15 amino acids. Germline loops: CDR1 LGHDT, CDR2 YNNKEL (reference sequence).

The V and J genes are TRBV9 and TRBJ2-3; TCRdb selects TRBD1, and the lack of DNA leaves this call unchecked. Germline CDR1 is SGDLS and CDR2 is YYNGEE. This CDR3 region has 15 residues. Here the CDR3 reads CASSGRQGVTDTQYF.

By frequency, this clonotype is medium-sized. This chain links TRBV20-1 with TRBJ1-1; TCRdb lists TRBD1, though no DNA is available to test this call. This CDR3 is built from 15 residues. The germline V gene encodes CDR1 DFQATT and CDR2 SNEGSKA (reference sequence). CDR3 protein: CSAREPDRGDTEAFF.

This clonotype registers medium-sized (0.01 to 0.1%) by frequency. The J gene is TRBJ1-5, the V gene TRBV6-2 or TRBV6-3. CDR3 length equals 12 residues. Looked up from germline, CDR1 is MNHEY and CDR2 is SVGEGT. The chain's CDR3 is CAATTENQPQHF.

Measured by frequency, this clonotype is medium-sized (0.01 to 0.1%). The chain uses TRBV20-1 and TRBJ2-5. Germline CDR1 reads DFQATT; CDR2 reads SNEGSKA (reference sequence). The CDR3 is made up of 14 amino acids. The CDR3 region is CSARDGGSQETQYF.

V is TRBV12-3 or TRBV12-4 and J is TRBJ1-1. The CDR3 sequence is 15 residues long. The CDR3 sequence: CASSYISGGDTEAFF.

This chain uses TRBV5-1 with TRBJ2-7; TCRdb selects TRBD1, and the lack of DNA leaves this call unchecked. The CDR3 consists of 12 residues. Germline-derived CDR1 and CDR2 are SGHRS and YFSETQ. This chain's CDR3 is CASSSQGYEQYF.

J is TRBJ1-4 and V is TRBV18. Germline V lookup: CDR1 KGHSH, CDR2 LQKENI. This CDR3 comprises 12 residues. CDR3: CASSSDNEKLFF.

V usage is TRBV14 and J usage is TRBJ1-6; the D call of TRBD1 rests on TCRdb alone, since no DNA is present to check it. Germline CDR1 reads SGHDN; CDR2 reads FVKESK. The CDR3 length is 15 residues. The CDR3 sequence: CASSQGGTDNSPLHF.

V gene TRBV4-3 combines with J gene TRBJ1-6; TCRdb proposes TRBD1, but this gene call is untestable without DNA. The CDR3 totals 15 residues. From germline, CDR1 is LGHNA and CDR2 YSLEER. This CDR3 is CASSQVDSPNSPLHF.

This clonotype is classed as medium-sized by frequency. CDR3 sequence: CSASNPDRNTEAFF. V and J are TRBV20-1 and TRBJ1-1. The CDR3 is made up of 14 amino acids. CDR1 DFQATT and CDR2 SNEGSKA come from the germline V gene (reference sequence).

The rearrangement links TRBV20-1 to TRBJ2-4; the TCRdb call, TRBD2, lacks DNA for checking. The germline CDR1 and CDR2 sequences are DFQATT and SNEGSKA (reference sequence). This CDR3 region has 17 residues. CDR3: CSARGSREGPWRNIQYF.

The V and J genes are TRBV5-4 and TRBJ1-2; lacking DNA, the TRBD1 call made by TCRdb goes unchecked. This CDR3 spans 14 amino acids. The germline V gene encodes CDR1 SGHNT and CDR2 YYREEE (reference sequence). CDR3 sequence reads: CASGQTDRNYGYTF.

This clonotype is called large (0.1 to 1%) based on its frequency. CDR3 sequence reads: CACGGGGTEAFF. The chain couples TRBV7-9 to TRBJ1-1; there is no DNA to check the TCRdb D call of TRBD1. The germline gives CDR1 SEHNR, CDR2 FQNEAQ (reference sequence). The CDR3 contains 12 residues.